The T cell receptor (beta chain) under discussion was sequenced for a study of T-cell reconstitution after alpha-beta-depleted transplantation in children. Study-level results: The main origin of T-cell counts and diversity one year after transplant was newly produced T cells. Reported findings indicate that, about two months after transplant, alpha-beta T cells came from several hundred expanded clones, which were derived from non-depleted graft cells. In some patients, recipient T cells and intrathymic progenitors surviving conditioning explained high day-60 diversity.

Of note for this clonotype: Its antigen is currently unknown.

Unique molecular identifiers were used to barcode this TCRbeta library. TCRdb re-called the PCR reads through MiXCR, storing one row per CDR3 protein. The sample carries about 600,000 distinct CDR3 sequences, roughly 24% recorded once. The CDR3 has 14 residues. The germline V gene has CDR1 DFQATT and CDR2 SNEGSKA (reference sequence). V dropped 0 bases and J dropped 3; count of bases not matched to a gene: 2. Sequencing was performed on PBMCs, mostly from graft donor cells, taken 360 days after TCRalphabeta/CD19-depleted stem cell transplant. This rearrangement joins TRBV20-1 to TRBJ1-1; 9 nucleotides line up with TRBD1. The sequence came from a boy under two years old who had a stem cell transplant for acute myeloid leukemia, so the T cells may come from the graft donor. The CDR3 protein is CSAREQGAYTEAFF. The CDR3 DNA reads as TGCAGTGCTAGAGAACAGGGGGCGTACACTGAAGCTTTCTTT.